This T cell receptor (beta chain) originates from a study of CD4 T cells in relation to SARS-CoV-2 and coronaviruses. V shed 0 bases and J shed 7 bases, with 10 bases lying between them. The CDR3 has 13 amino acids. Germline V gives CDR1 GTSNPN, CDR2 SVGIG (reference sequence). Data came from immunoSEQ multiplex PCR; TCRdb stores just in-frame clones and leaves some out. The sample contains approximately 37,000 clones, around 85% of which appear only once. The source of this sequence is an adult with COVID-19. The material sequenced was memory CD4+ T cells from PBMCs. The rearrangement links TRBV30 to TRBJ1-3; maybe TRBD1 (5 bases). The CDR3 nucleotides are TGTGCCTGGAGTGTAGGGCAGGGTAACACCATATATTTT. This encodes CAWSVGQGNTIYF.